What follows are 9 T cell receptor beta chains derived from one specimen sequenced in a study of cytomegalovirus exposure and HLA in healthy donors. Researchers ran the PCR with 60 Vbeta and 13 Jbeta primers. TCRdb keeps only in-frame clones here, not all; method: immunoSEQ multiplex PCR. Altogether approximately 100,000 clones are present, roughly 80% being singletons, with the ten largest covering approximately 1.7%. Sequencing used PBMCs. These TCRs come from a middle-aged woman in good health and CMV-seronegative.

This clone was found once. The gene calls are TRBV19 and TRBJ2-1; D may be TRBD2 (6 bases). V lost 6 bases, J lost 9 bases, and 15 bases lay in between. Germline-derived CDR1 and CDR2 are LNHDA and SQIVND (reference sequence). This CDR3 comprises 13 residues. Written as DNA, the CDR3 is TGTGCCAGTAGCTCAGTCAGGAGGGGTGAGCAGTTCTTC. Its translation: CASSSVRRGEQFF. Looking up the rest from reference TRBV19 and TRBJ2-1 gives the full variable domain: DGGITQSPKYLFRKEGQNVTLSCEQNLNHDAMYWYRQDPGQGLRLIYYSQIVNDFQKGDIAEGYSVSREKKESFPLTVTSAQKNPTAFYLCASSSVRRGEQFFGPGTRLTVL.

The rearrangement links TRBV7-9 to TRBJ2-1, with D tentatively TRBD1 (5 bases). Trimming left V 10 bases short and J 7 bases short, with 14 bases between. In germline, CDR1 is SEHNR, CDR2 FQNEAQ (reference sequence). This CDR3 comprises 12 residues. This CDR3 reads CAIGNRRNEQFF. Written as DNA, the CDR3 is TGTGCCATCGGCAACAGGCGGAATGAGCAGTTCTTC. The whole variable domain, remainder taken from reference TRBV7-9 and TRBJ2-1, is DTGVSQNPRHKITKRGQNVTFRCDPISEHNRLYWYRQTLGQGPEFLTYFQNEAQLEKSRLLSDRFSAERPKGSFSTLEIQRTEQGDSAMYLCAIGNRRNEQFFGPGTRLTVL.

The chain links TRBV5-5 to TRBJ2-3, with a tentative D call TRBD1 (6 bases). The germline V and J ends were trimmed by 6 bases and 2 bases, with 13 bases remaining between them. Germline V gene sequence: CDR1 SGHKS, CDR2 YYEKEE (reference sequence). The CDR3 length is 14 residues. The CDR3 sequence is CASTFDRSTDTQYF. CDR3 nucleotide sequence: TGTGCCAGCACGTTCGACAGGTCCACAGATACGCAGTATTTT.

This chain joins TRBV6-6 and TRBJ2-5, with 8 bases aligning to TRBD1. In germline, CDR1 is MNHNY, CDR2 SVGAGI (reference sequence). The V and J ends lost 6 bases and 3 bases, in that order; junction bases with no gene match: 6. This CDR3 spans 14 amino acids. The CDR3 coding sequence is TGTGCCAGCAGGCGATGGACAGGGAAAGAGACCCAGTACTTC. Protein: CASRRWTGKETQYF.

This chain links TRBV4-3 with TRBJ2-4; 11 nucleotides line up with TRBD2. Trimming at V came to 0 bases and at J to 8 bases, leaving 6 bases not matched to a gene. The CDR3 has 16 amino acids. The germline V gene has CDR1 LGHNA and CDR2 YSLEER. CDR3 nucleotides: TGCGCCAGCAGCCAAGATCGAGATAGCGGGAGGGACATTCAGTACTTC. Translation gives CASSQDRDSGRDIQYF.

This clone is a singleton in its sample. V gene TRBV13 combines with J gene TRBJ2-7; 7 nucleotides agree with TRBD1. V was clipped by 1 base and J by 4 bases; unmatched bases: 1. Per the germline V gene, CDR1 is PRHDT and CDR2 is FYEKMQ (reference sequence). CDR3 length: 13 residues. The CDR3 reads CASSLDRGYEQYF. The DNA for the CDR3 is TGTGCCAGCAGCTTAGACAGGGGATACGAGCAGTACTTC.

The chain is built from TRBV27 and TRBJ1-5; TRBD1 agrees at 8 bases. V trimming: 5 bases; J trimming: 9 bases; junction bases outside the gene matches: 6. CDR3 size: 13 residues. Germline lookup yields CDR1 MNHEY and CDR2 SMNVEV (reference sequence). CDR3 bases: TGTGCCAGCAGTCCGACAGGGGCGAGGCCCCAGCATTTT. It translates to CASSPTGARPQHF.

The CDR3 nucleotides read TGTGCCAGCAGCGTGCTAGCGGGAGCCGGGGAGCTGTTTTTT. It specifies CASSVLAGAGELFF. The chain is built from TRBV9 and TRBJ2-2; 10 nucleotides match TRBD2. The CDR3 length is 14 residues. The V segment lost 2 bases and the J segment 6 bases; nucleotides outside the gene matches: 1. Germline loops: CDR1 SGDLS, CDR2 YYNGEE.

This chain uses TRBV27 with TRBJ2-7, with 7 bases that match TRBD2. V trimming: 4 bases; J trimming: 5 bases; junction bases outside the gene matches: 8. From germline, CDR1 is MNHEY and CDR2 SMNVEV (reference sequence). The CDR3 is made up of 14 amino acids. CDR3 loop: CASSSGLVFDEQYF. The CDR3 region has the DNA TGTGCCAGCAGTTCCGGACTAGTGTTCGACGAGCAGTACTTC.